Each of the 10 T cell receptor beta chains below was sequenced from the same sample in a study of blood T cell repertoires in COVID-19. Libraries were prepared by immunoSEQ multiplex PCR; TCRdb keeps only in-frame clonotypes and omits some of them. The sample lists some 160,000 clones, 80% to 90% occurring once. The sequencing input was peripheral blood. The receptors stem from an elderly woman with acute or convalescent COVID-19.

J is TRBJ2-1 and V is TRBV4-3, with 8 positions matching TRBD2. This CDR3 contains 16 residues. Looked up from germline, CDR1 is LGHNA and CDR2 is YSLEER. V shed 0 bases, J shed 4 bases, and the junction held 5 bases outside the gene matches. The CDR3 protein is CASSQDSAGGYNEQFF. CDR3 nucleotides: TGCGCCAGCAGCCAAGATTCGGCGGGAGGTTACAATGAGCAGTTCTTC.

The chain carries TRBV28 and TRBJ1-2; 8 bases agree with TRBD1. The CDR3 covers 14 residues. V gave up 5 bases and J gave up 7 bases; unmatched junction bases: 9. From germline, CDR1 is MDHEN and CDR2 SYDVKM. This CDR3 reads CASSTSTGAGGYTF. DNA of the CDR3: TGTGCCAGCAGTACCTCGACAGGGGCGGGTGGCTACACCTTC.

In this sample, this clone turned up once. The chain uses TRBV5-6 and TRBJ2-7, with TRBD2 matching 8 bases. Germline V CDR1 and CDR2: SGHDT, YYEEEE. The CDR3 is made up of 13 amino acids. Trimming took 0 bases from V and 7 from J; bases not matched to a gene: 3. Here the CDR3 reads CASSLGGLGEQYF. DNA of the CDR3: TGTGCCAGCAGCTTGGGGGGACTAGGGGAGCAGTACTTC.

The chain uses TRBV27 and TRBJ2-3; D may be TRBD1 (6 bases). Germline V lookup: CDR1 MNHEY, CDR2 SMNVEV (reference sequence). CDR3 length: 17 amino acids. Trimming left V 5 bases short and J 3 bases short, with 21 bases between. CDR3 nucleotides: TGTGCCAGCAGTAAGCGACGGGACACCTTAGGGACAGATACGCAGTATTTT. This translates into CASSKRRDTLGTDTQYF.

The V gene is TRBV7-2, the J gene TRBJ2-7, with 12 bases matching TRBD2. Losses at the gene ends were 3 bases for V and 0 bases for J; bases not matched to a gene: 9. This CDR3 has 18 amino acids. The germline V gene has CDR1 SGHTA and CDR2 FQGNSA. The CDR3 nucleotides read TGTGCCAGCAGCTTCTGGACTAGCGGGGAGCACAGCTCCTACGAGCAGTACTTC. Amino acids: CASSFWTSGEHSSYEQYF.

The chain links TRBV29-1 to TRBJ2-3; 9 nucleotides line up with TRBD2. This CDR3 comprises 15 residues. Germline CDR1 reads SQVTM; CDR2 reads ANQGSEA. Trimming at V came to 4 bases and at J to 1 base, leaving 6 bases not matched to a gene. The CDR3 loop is CSVGGLAMGTDTQYF. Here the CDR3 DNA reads TGCAGCGTTGGAGGACTAGCGATGGGCACAGATACGCAGTATTTT.

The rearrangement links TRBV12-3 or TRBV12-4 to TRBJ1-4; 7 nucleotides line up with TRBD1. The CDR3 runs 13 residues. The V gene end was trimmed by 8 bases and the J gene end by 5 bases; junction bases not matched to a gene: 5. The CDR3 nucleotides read TGTGCCAGCCGGCGGGACAGCAATGAAAAACTGTTTTTT. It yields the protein CASRRDSNEKLFF.

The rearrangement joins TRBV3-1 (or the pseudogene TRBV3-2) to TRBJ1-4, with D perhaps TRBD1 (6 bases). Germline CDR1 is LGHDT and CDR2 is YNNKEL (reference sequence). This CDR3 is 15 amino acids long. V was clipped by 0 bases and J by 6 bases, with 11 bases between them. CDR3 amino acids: CASSQDPGQHEKLFF. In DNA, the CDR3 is TGTGCCAGCAGCCAAGATCCCGGACAGCATGAAAAACTGTTTTTT.

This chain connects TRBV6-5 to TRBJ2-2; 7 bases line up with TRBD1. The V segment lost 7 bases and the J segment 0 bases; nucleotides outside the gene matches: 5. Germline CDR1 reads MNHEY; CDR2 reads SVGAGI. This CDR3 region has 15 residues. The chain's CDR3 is CASNFGTANTGELFF. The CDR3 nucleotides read TGTGCCAGCAATTTCGGGACAGCGAACACCGGGGAGCTGTTTTTT.

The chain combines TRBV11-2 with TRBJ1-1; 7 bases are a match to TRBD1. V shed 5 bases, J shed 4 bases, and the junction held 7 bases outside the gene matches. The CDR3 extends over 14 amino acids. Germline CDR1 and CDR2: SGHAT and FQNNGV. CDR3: CASSRRQGFTEAFF. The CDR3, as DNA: TGTGCCAGCAGCCGGAGACAGGGTTTCACTGAAGCTTTCTTT. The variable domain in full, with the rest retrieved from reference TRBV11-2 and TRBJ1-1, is EAGVAQSPRYKIIEKRQSVAFWCNPISGHATLYWYQQILGQGPKLLIQFQNNGVVDDSQLPKDRFSAERLKGVDSTLKIQPAKLEDSAVYLCASSRRQGFTEAFFGQGTRLTVV.